This record covers a single TCR beta chain. The data were taken from a study of T cell changes during pregnancy in multiple sclerosis. The data were produced by immunoSEQ multiplex PCR, yet TCRdb's version contains in-frame clones alone and is incomplete. The repertoire has approximately 59,000 clones, around 91% of them found once; the top ten carry approximately 1.3%. This CDR3 has 14 residues. Unmatched junction bases numbered 4, after V lost 4 bases and J lost 2 bases. Germline loops: CDR1 SNHLY, CDR2 FYNNEI. The chain joins TRBV2 to TRBJ2-5; 7 bases agree with TRBD1. This receptor was obtained from a female donor in good health, enrolled as a control in a pregnancy study. Sequenced here: peripheral blood, sampled in the third trimester of pregnancy. In DNA, the CDR3 is TGTGCCAGCAGTGGCGGACAGGCGCAAGAGACCCAGTACTTC. Its protein is CASSGGQAQETQYF.